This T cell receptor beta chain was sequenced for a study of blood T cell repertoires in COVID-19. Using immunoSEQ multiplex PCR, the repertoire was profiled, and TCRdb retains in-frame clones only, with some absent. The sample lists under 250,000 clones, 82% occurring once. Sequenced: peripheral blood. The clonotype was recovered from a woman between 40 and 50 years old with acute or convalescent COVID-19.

This CDR3 is CASSFPGKNTEAFF. The DNA for the CDR3 is TGCGCCAGCAGCTTCCCGGGAAAGAACACTGAAGCTTTCTTT. The genes are TRBV5-1 and TRBJ1-1; the D is unclear. This CDR3 has 14 amino acids. Germline V gives CDR1 SGHRS, CDR2 YFSETQ. V dropped 2 bases and J dropped 1 base, with 9 bases sitting between them.